The clone carrying this TCR beta chain came up a few times. Each bulk PBMC sample had about 350 ng DNA loaded. The method was immunoSEQ multiplex PCR; TCRdb's version includes in-frame clones alone and lacks a portion of them. The sample has around 15,000 clones; about 85% are singletons. As to time point: pre-treatment baseline. Disease control meant complete response, partial response or stable disease at 12 weeks. CDR3 size: 14 residues. Trimming removed 6 bases at V and 6 bases at J, with 12 bases between. Per the germline V gene, CDR1 is SNHLY and CDR2 is FYNNEI. These data originate in a study of blood T cell dynamics during melanoma immunotherapy. The wider study: Patients with metastatic melanoma got pembrolizumab or nivolumab-ipilimumab as first-line care.

The genes are TRBV2 and TRBJ1-6; D remains ambiguous. This receptor was identified in a human donor with melanoma. The sequencing here drew on blood, taken from a patient treated with checkpoint blockade. CDR3 in amino acids: CASSAGPSNSPLHF. The CDR3 nucleotides are TGTGCCAGCAGCGCCGGGCCGTCTAATTCACCCCTCCACTTT. Variable domain in full (rest from reference TRBV2 and TRBJ1-6): EPEVTQTPSHQVTQMGQEVILRCVPISNHLYFYWYRQILGQKVEFLVSFYNNEISEKSEIFDDQFSVERPDGSNFTLKIRSTKLEDSAMYFCASSAGPSNSPLHFGNGTRLTVT.